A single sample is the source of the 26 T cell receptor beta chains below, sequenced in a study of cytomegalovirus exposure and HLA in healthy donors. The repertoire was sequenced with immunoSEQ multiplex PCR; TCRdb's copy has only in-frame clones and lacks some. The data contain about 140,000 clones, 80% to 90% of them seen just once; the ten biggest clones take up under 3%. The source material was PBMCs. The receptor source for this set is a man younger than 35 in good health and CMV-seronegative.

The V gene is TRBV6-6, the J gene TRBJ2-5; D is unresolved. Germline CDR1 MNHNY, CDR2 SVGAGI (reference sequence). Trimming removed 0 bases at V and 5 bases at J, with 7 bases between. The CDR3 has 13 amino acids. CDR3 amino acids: CASSYSQAETQYF. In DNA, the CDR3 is TGTGCCAGCAGTTACTCCCAGGCGGAGACCCAGTACTTC.

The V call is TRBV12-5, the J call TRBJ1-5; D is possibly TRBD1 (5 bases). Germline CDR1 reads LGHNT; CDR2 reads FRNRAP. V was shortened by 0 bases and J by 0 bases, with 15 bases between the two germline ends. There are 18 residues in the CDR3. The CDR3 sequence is CASGLVLGRGGSNQPQHF. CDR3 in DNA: TGTGCTAGTGGTTTGGTACTGGGGCGGGGGGGTAGCAATCAGCCCCAGCATTTT.

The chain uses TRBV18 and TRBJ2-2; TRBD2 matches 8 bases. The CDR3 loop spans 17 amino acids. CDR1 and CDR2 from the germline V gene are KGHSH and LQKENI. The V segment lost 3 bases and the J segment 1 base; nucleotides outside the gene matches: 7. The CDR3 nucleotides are TGTGCCAGCTCACCGGCGGGGGGAGGCTGGAACACCGGGGAGCTGTTTTTT. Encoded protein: CASSPAGGGWNTGELFF.

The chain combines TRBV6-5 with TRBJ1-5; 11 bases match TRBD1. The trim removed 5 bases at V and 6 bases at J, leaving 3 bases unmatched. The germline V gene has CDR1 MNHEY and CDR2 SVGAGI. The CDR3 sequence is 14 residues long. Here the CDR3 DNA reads TGTGCCAGCAGTCGGACAGGGGGCACTCAGCCCCAGCATTTT. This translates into CASSRTGGTQPQHF.

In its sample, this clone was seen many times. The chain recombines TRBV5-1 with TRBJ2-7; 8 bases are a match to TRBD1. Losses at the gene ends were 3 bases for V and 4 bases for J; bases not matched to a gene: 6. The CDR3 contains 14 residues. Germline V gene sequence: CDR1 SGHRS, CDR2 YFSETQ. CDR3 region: CASSSDRVRYEQYF. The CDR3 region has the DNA TGCGCCAGCAGCTCGGACAGGGTTAGGTACGAGCAGTACTTC.

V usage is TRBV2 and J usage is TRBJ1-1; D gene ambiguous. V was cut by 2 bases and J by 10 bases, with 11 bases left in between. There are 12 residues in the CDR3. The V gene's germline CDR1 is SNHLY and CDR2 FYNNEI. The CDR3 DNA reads TGTGCCAGCAGTGAAAATCGCGGAGGAGCTTTCTTT. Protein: CASSENRGGAFF. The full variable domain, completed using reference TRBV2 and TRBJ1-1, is EPEVTQTPSHQVTQMGQEVILRCVPISNHLYFYWYRQILGQKVEFLVSFYNNEISEKSEIFDDQFSVERPDGSNFTLKIRSTKLEDSAMYFCASSENRGGAFFGQGTRLTVV.

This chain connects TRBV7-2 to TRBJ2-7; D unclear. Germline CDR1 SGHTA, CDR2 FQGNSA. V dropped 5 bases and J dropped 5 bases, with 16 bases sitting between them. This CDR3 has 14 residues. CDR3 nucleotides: TGTGCCAGCAGCCCCTCGGTTTCGTTCAACGAGCAGTACTTC. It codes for CASSPSVSFNEQYF.

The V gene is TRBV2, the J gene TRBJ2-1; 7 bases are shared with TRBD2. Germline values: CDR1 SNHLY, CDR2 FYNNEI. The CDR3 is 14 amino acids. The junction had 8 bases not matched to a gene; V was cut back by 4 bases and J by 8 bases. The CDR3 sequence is CASSGWGGMDEQFF. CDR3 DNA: TGTGCCAGCAGTGGGTGGGGAGGGATGGATGAGCAGTTCTTC.

CDR3 sequence reads: CAWRPSGPYNEQFF. CDR3 nucleotides: TGTGCCTGGAGGCCAAGCGGGCCCTACAATGAGCAGTTCTTC. The chain combines TRBV30 with TRBJ2-1, with D perhaps matching TRBD2 (6 bases). The CDR3 has 14 amino acids. CDR1 is GTSNPN and CDR2 is SVGIG in the germline V gene (reference sequence). The V end lost 3 bases, the J end lost 2 bases, and 11 bases lay between the germline ends.

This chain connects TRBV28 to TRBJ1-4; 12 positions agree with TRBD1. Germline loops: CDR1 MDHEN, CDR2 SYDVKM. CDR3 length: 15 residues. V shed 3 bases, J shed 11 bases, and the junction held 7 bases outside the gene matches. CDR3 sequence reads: CASSLTGTGGVKLFF. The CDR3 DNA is TGTGCCAGCAGTTTGACCGGGACAGGGGGCGTCAAACTGTTTTTT.

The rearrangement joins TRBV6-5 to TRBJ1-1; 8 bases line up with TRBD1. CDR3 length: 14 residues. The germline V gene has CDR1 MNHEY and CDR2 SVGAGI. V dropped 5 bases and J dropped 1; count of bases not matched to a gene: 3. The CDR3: CASSPTGENTEAFF. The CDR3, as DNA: TGTGCCAGCAGTCCGACAGGGGAGAACACTGAAGCTTTCTTT.

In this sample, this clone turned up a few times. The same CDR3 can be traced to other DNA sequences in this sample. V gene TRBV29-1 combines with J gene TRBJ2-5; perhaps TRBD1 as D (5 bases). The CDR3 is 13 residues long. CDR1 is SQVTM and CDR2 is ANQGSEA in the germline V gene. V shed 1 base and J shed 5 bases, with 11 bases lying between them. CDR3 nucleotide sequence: TGCAGCGTTGAAGTCGGTGGGGCCGAGACCCAGTACTTC. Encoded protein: CSVEVGGAETQYF.

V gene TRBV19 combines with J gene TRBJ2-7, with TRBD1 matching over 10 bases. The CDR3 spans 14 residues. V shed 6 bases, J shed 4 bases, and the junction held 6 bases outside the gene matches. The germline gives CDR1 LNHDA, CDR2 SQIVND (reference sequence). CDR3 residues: CASSAGTGVYEQYF. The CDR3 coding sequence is TGTGCCAGTAGCGCCGGGACAGGGGTATACGAGCAGTACTTC.

CDR3 loop: CASSIYWPSGVNQETQYF. The CDR3 DNA reads as TGTGCCAGCAGCATATATTGGCCAAGCGGGGTGAACCAAGAGACCCAGTACTTC. The gene calls are TRBV7-8 and TRBJ2-5; 7 nucleotides agree with TRBD2. CDR3 length: 18 amino acids. Per germline, CDR1 SGHVS and CDR2 FQNEAQ. V shed 5 bases and J 0 bases; nucleotides not matched to a gene: 15.

This CDR3 reads CASSEGTSDTDTQYF. In DNA, the CDR3 is TGTGCCAGCAGTGAGGGGACTAGCGATACAGATACGCAGTATTTT. The V call is TRBV2, the J call TRBJ2-3, with 10 bases aligning to TRBD2. Germline lookup yields CDR1 SNHLY and CDR2 FYNNEI. The CDR3 extends over 15 amino acids. V lost 3 bases and J lost 3; bases outside the gene matches: 3.

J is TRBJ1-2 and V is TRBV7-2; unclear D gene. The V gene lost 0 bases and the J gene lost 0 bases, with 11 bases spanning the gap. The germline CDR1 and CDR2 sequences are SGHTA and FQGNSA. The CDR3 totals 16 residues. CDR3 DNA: TGTGCCAGCAGCTTAGCCACAGCATCCCCTAACTATGGCTACACCTTC. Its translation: CASSLATASPNYGYTF.

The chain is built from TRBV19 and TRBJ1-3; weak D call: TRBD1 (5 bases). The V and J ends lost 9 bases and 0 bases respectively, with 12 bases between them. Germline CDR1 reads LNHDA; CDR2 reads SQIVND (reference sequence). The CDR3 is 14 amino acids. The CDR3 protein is CASGDLSSGNTIYF. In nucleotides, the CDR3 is TGTGCCAGCGGGGACTTGAGCTCTGGAAACACCATATATTTT.

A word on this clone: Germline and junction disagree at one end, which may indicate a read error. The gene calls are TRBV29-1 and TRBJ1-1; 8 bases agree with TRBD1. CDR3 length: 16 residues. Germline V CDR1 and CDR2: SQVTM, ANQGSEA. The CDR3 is CSVEDRGASVGTEAFF. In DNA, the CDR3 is TGCAGCGTCGAAGACAGGGGCGCTTCGGTCGGCACTGAAGCTTTCTTT. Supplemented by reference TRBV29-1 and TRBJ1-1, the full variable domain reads SAVISQKPSRDICQRGTSLTIQCQVDSQVTMMFWYRQQPGQSLTLIATANQGSEATYESGFVIDKFPISRPNLTFSTLTVSNMSPEDSSIYLCSVEDRGASVGTEAFFGQGTRLTVV.

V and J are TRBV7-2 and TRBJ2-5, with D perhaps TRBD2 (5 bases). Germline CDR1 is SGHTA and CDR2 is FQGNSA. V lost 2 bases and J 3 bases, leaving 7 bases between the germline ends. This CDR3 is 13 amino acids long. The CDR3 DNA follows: TGTGCCAGCAGCTTATCCGGGGAAGAGACCCAGTACTTC. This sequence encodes CASSLSGEETQYF.

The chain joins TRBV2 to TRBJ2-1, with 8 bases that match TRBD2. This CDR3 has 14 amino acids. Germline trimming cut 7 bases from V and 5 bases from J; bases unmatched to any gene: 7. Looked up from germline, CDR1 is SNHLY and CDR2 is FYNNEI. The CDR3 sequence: CASKSRTSNNEQFF. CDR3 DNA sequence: TGTGCCAGCAAATCCAGGACTAGCAACAATGAGCAGTTCTTC.

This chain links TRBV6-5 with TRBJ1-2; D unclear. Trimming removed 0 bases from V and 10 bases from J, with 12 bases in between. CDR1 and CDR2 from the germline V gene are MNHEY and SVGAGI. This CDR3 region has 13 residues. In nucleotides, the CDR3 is TGTGCCAGCAGTTACTCGGAGGCCGCTTCCTACACCTTC. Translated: CASSYSEAASYTF.

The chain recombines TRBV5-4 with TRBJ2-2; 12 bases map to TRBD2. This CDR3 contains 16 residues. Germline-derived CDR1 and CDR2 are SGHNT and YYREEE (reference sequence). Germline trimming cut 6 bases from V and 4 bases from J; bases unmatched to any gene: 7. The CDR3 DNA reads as TGTGCCAGCACGGCTAGCGGGGGGGCGGGCACCGGGGAGCTGTTTTTT. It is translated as CASTASGGAGTGELFF.

The CDR3 nucleotides read TGTGCCAGCTCACCGCCGCTCAGGGAAAGCGGGGAGCTGTTTTTT. Its protein is CASSPPLRESGELFF. This chain uses TRBV18 with TRBJ2-2; possibly TRBD1 for D (5 bases). This CDR3 is 15 amino acids long. Germline CDR1 is KGHSH and CDR2 is LQKENI. The V end lost 3 bases, the J end lost 7 bases, and 15 bases lay between the germline ends.

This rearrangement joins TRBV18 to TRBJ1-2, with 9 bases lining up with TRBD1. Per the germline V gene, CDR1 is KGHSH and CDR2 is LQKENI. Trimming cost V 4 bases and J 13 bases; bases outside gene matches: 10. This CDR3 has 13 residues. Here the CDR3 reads CASSRGQGPFATF. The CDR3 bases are TGTGCCAGCTCACGGGGACAGGGCCCTTTTGCCACCTTC.

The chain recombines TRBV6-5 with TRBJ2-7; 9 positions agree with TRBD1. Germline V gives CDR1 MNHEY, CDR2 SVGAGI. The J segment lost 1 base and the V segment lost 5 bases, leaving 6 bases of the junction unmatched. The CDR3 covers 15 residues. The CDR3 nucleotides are TGTGCCAGCAGTCCCGGGACAGGGAGGTCCTACGAGCAGTACTTC. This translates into CASSPGTGRSYEQYF.

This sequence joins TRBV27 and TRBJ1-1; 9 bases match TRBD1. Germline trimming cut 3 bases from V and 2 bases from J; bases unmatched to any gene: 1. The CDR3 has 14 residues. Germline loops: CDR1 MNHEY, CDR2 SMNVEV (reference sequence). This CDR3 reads CASSFTGGNTEAFF. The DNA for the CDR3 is TGTGCCAGCAGTTTCACAGGGGGCAACACTGAAGCTTTCTTT.